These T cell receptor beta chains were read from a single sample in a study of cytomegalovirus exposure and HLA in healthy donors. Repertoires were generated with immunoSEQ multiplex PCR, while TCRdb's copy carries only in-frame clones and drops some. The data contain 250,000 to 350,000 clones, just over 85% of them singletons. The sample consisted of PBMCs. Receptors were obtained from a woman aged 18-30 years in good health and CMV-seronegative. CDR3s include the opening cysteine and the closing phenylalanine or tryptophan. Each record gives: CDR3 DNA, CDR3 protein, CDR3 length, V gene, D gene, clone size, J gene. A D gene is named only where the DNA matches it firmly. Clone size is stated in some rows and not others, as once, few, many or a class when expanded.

TGTGCCAGCAGTCCCCAGCAGGGGGGCACCTACAATGAGCAGTTCTTC CASSPQQGGTYNEQFF 16 TRBV27 - once TRBJ2-1
TGTGCCAGCAGCGTAGGGGGGACTAGCGTGGAGACCCAGTACTTC CASSVGGTSVETQYF 15 TRBV9 TRBD2 few TRBJ2-5
TGTGCCAGTAGTATTAGTTCAGCGTCAGAGACCCAGTACTTC CASSISSASETQYF 14 TRBV19 - - TRBJ2-5
TGTGCCAGCAGCCGACCCGGGACAGGGCCCCACGAGCAGTACTTC CASSRPGTGPHEQYF 15 TRBV14 TRBD1 - TRBJ2-7
TGTGCCAGCAGCTTCACCCGGACAGGGGGCGGCTATGGCTACACCTTC CASSFTRTGGGYGYTF 16 TRBV5-6 TRBD1 once TRBJ1-2
TGTGCCAGCACCCTGGGGGGGGGCAATCAGCCCCAGCATTTT CASTLGGGNQPQHF 14 TRBV5-6 - - TRBJ1-5
TGTGCCAGCAGCGTAATCCCTAGCGGGGATAAGCCAGATACGCAGTATTTT CASSVIPSGDKPDTQYF 17 TRBV9 TRBD2 - TRBJ2-3
TGTGCCAGCAGTTCGGACTTTAACACTGAAGCTTTCTTT CASSSDFNTEAFF 13 TRBV6-6 - - TRBJ1-1
TGTGCCAGCTGGGACAAAACCTACGAGCAGTACTTC CASWDKTYEQYF 12 TRBV7-8 - - TRBJ2-7
TGTGCCATCACGGGGGGACGGGAAGATGGCTACACCTTC CAITGGREDGYTF 13 TRBV10-3 - - TRBJ1-2
TGTGCCAGCAGCCCCCTAGCGGGGAGCACAGATACGCAGTATTTT CASSPLAGSTDTQYF 15 TRBV5-6 TRBD2 - TRBJ2-3
TGCGCCAGCAGCCAAGTTGTGGTGGGGGGAGAGACCCAGTACTTC CASSQVVVGGETQYF 15 TRBV4-1 - - TRBJ2-5
TGCGCCAGCAGCCAAGTTACAGGGGGTGAGCAGTTCTTC CASSQVTGGEQFF 13 TRBV4-3 TRBD1 - TRBJ2-1
TGCGCCAGCAGCCAAGGTCATTCGGGGTCCTACGAGCAGTACTTC CASSQGHSGSYEQYF 15 TRBV4-3 - - TRBJ2-7
TGTGCCAGCCTAGGGGTCGTTCAGCCCCAGCATTTT CASLGVVQPQHF 12 TRBV6-1 - - TRBJ1-5
TGCAGCGGCTGGACAGGGGTGGGGAATGAGCAGTTCTTC CSGWTGVGNEQFF 13 TRBV29-1 TRBD1 - TRBJ2-1
TGTGCCAGCAGAACGACTAACGCCATTCAGTACTTC CASRTTNAIQYF 12 TRBV2 - - TRBJ2-4
TGTGCCAGCACCGATCTATCGGGGGAGCAGTACTTC CASTDLSGEQYF 12 TRBV7-9 - - TRBJ2-7
TGTGCCAGCAGGGATCAGGACAGGGTGCGGTATGGCTACACCTTC CASRDQDRVRYGYTF 15 TRBV28 TRBD1 - TRBJ1-2
TGTGCCAGCTGGAGGCAGGGGGAAGAGACCCAGTACTTC CASWRQGEETQYF 13 TRBV5-4 TRBD1 - TRBJ2-5
TGTGCCATCCGGACTAGCGGGAGCTTGGATGAGCAGTTCTTC CAIRTSGSLDEQFF 14 TRBV10-3 TRBD2 - TRBJ2-1
TGTGCCAGCAGCTTAGTGGGACAGGGGGATGCTTTCTTT CASSLVGQGDAFF 13 TRBV7-2 TRBD1 - TRBJ1-1
TGTGCCAGCAGCCTAGGAGAGCTACGAAAGCAGTACTTC CASSLGELRKQYF 13 TRBV11-2 - - TRBJ2-7
TGTGCTAGTGGTTTGGACGTACCCGGGACAGTTGACTACGAGCAGTACTTC CASGLDVPGTVDYEQYF 17 TRBV12-5 TRBD1 - TRBJ2-7
TGCGCCTCTGGCGGGAGGGCCGGGGGCACCGGGGAGCTGTTTTTT CASGGRAGGTGELFF 15 TRBV4-3 TRBD2 - TRBJ2-2
TGTGCCAGCAGTGATTCCAGCCAAGAGACCCAGTACTTC CASSDSSQETQYF 13 TRBV6-1 - once TRBJ2-5
TGTGCCAGCAGTTTATACCCGGGGGGGGTCCTGAACACTGAAGCTTTCTTT CASSLYPGGVLNTEAFF 17 TRBV28 - - TRBJ1-1
TGCAGCGTTGCTGGGGGGAGCTGGGATGAGCAGTTCTTC CSVAGGSWDEQFF 13 TRBV29-1 - - TRBJ2-1
TGCAGCGTGTTCTCTTGGGACAGACCTACCGGGGAGCTGTTTTTT CSVFSWDRPTGELFF 15 TRBV29-1 TRBD1 - TRBJ2-2
TGTGCCAGCAGAGGTCAGGGGAACACCGGGGAGCTGTTTTTT CASRGQGNTGELFF 14 TRBV6-6 - - TRBJ2-2
TGCAGCGTTGATACCGGGGGAGAGACCCAGTACTTC CSVDTGGETQYF 12 TRBV29-1 - - TRBJ2-5
TGCGCCAGCAGCGCCAGGACAGGGCAAGAGACCCAGTACTTC CASSARTGQETQYF 14 TRBV5-1 TRBD1 - TRBJ2-5
TGTGCCAGCGTTGGAGAGCGGTCCTTCTCCTACAATGAGCAGTTCTTC CASVGERSFSYNEQFF 16 TRBV2 - - TRBJ2-1
TGTGCCAGCAGCCCCATATTTCCACAGGGTCAAAGAAATCAGCCCCAGCATTTT CASSPIFPQGQRNQPQHF 18 TRBV14 - - TRBJ1-5
TGTGCCAGCACCCGGACCGGGGCCTACGAGCAGTACTTC CASTRTGAYEQYF 13 TRBV11-2 - - TRBJ2-7